These 19 T cell receptor beta chains originate from one sample sequenced in a study of control samples from healthy donors and cancer patients. Some clones are missing from TCRdb's copy, which holds only in-frame ones; the method was immunoSEQ multiplex PCR. The repertoire holds approximately 69,000 clones, with roughly 90% as singletons. Sequencing was done on a sample of PBMCs. The source is a man aged 55-75 years with colorectal cancer.

This clone was seen once. The rearrangement links TRBV19 to TRBJ1-5, with 10 bases matching TRBD1. From germline, CDR1 is LNHDA and CDR2 SQIVND (reference sequence). The CDR3 loop spans 14 amino acids. After removal of 8 bases from V and 7 bases from J, the junction contained 8 bases not matched to a gene. The CDR3 DNA follows: TGTGCCAGTTCGACAGGGGGCGTTGGGCAGCCCCAGCATTTT. Its translation is CASSTGGVGQPQHF.

V usage is TRBV6-8 and J usage is TRBJ2-3; 14 nucleotides align to TRBD2. Per the germline V gene, CDR1 is MNHGY and CDR2 is SAAAGT. Trimming at V came to 5 bases and at J to 11 bases, leaving 6 bases not matched to a gene. The CDR3 is 14 residues long. The DNA of the CDR3 is TGTGCCAGCAGTAGGACTAGCGGGGGGTTTCGGCAGTATTTT. Protein: CASSRTSGGFRQYF.

The rearrangement links TRBV4-2 to TRBJ1-2; 11 nucleotides line up with TRBD1. V lost 2 bases to trimming and J lost 8 bases; unmatched junction nucleotides: 7. This CDR3 spans 15 amino acids. CDR1 and CDR2 (germline): LGHNA, YNFKEQ. CDR3 loop: CASSQSIRTGGGYTF. The CDR3, as DNA: TGTGCCAGCAGCCAATCGATTAGGACAGGGGGCGGCTACACCTTC.

The rearrangement uses TRBV19 and TRBJ1-2, with D hard to call. V was trimmed by 3 bases and J by 5 bases, leaving 10 bases between them. The CDR3 runs 13 residues. Per the germline V gene, CDR1 is LNHDA and CDR2 is SQIVND (reference sequence). CDR3 protein: CASSIRSEYGYTF. The CDR3 DNA sequence: TGTGCCAGTAGTATTCGCTCCGAATATGGCTACACCTTC.

The chain couples TRBV9 to TRBJ1-3; D remains ambiguous. The CDR3 spans 13 residues. CDR1 is SGDLS, CDR2 YYNGEE, per germline. Trimming removed 6 bases from V and 1 base from J, with 8 bases in between. CDR3 sequence (DNA): TGTGCCAGCAACCGGGGATCTGGAAACACCATATATTTT. It is translated as CASNRGSGNTIYF.

This chain uses TRBV30 with TRBJ1-1, with 9 bases identical to TRBD1. Trimming took 0 bases from V and 4 from J; bases not matched to a gene: 6. The CDR3 runs 15 residues. Germline CDR1 reads GTSNPN; CDR2 reads SVGIG (reference sequence). CDR3 in DNA: TGTGCCTGGAGTGTGGGACAGGGTTCGGGCACTGAAGCTTTCTTT. Amino acids: CAWSVGQGSGTEAFF.

V and J are TRBV30 and TRBJ1-2, with 7 bases aligning to TRBD1. With 5 bases clipped from V and 4 bases from J, the junction kept 4 bases outside the gene matches. CDR3 length equals 12 residues. Germline V lookup: CDR1 GTSNPN, CDR2 SVGIG (reference sequence). The CDR3 region is CAWGDSFYGYTF. The CDR3 DNA follows: TGTGCCTGGGGGGACAGCTTCTATGGCTACACCTTC.

This chain joins TRBV2 and TRBJ1-1; D is undetermined. V lost 4 bases and J lost 5, with 5 bases in between. The germline V gene has CDR1 SNHLY and CDR2 FYNNEI. The CDR3 totals 11 residues. The CDR3 DNA reads TGTGCCAGCAGTGGGGTTACTGAAGCTTTCTTT. Translated: CASSGVTEAFF.

The DNA for the CDR3 is TGTGCCTGGAGTGTAGGCCGGGATCAGCCCCAGCATTTT. This encodes CAWSVGRDQPQHF. The chain links TRBV30 to TRBJ1-5, with D hard to call. CDR3 length equals 13 residues. Trimming cost V 0 bases and J 5 bases, with 8 bases left between them. The germline gives CDR1 GTSNPN, CDR2 SVGIG (reference sequence).

V usage is TRBV18 and J usage is TRBJ1-5; D gene ambiguous. The V gene's germline CDR1 is KGHSH and CDR2 LQKENI. This CDR3 contains 14 residues. V dropped 2 bases and J dropped 5 bases, with 10 bases sitting between them. This chain's CDR3 is CASSPTGPDQPQHF. The CDR3 DNA reads TGTGCCAGCTCACCAACGGGTCCGGATCAGCCCCAGCATTTT. The variable domain in full, with the rest retrieved from reference TRBV18 and TRBJ1-5, is NAGVMQNPRHLVRRRGQEARLRCSPMKGHSHVYWYRQLPEEGLKFMVYLQKENIIDESGMPKERFSAEFPKEGPSILRIQQVVRGDSAAYFCASSPTGPDQPQHFGDGTRLSIL.

This chain links TRBV5-1 with TRBJ1-2; D is unresolved. Between the trimmed V and J ends, which lost 2 bases and 1 base, there was a span of 6 bases. Germline assignment: CDR1 SGHRS and CDR2 YFSETQ. The CDR3 contains 13 residues. Written as DNA, the CDR3 is TGCGCCAGCAGCTTCAACAGTAACTATGGCTACACCTTC. Protein product: CASSFNSNYGYTF.

V gene TRBV7-6 combines with J gene TRBJ2-2, with 10 bases matching TRBD1. V was clipped by 5 bases and J by 6 bases; unmatched bases: 9. The length of the CDR3 is 16 residues. Germline values: CDR1 SGHVS, CDR2 FNYEAQ. CDR3 coding DNA: TGTGCCAGCAGCCCCAGACAGGGGGCCGTTTCCGGGGAGCTGTTTTTT. This sequence encodes CASSPRQGAVSGELFF. The complete variable domain, with remaining parts taken from reference TRBV7-6 and TRBJ2-2, reads GAGVSQSPRYKVTKRGQDVALRCDPISGHVSLYWYRQALGQGPEFLTYFNYEAQQDKSGLPNDRFSAERPEGSISTLTIQRTEQRDSAMYRCASSPRQGAVSGELFFGEGSRLTVL.

The chain joins TRBV6-6 to TRBJ1-6, with 8 positions matching TRBD1. Germline V gene lookup returns CDR1 MNHNY and CDR2 SVGAGI (reference sequence). The V gene end was trimmed by 5 bases and the J gene end by 5 bases; junction bases not matched to a gene: 8. The CDR3 extends over 16 amino acids. CDR3 region: CASSTPTGGDNSPLHF. CDR3 sequence (DNA): TGTGCCAGCAGTACCCCCACAGGGGGAGATAATTCACCCCTCCACTTT.

This chain uses TRBV2 with TRBJ2-5; 7 bases match TRBD2. Germline CDR1 and CDR2: SNHLY and FYNNEI. The CDR3 spans 13 residues. After removal of 6 bases from V and 4 bases from J, the junction contained 5 bases not matched to a gene. CDR3 amino acids: CASRKTSRETQYF. CDR3 sequence (DNA): TGTGCCAGCAGGAAGACTAGCCGAGAGACCCAGTACTTC.

This chain connects TRBV3-1 (or the pseudogene TRBV3-2) to TRBJ2-7, with D perhaps TRBD1 (6 bases). The CDR3 runs 15 residues. Trimming removed 0 bases at V and 7 bases at J, with 16 bases between. Germline CDR1 reads LGHDT; CDR2 reads YNNKEL (reference sequence). The DNA for the CDR3 is TGTGCCAGCAGCCAAGAAAGGCGGACCCAGGGGGAGCAGTACTTC. It encodes CASSQERRTQGEQYF.

The genes are TRBV5-1 and TRBJ1-5; tentatively, D is TRBD1 (5 bases). Germline V gene lookup returns CDR1 SGHRS and CDR2 YFSETQ. V was trimmed by 5 bases and J by 4 bases, leaving 13 bases between them. CDR3 length: 14 amino acids. The CDR3 DNA is TGCGCCAGCAGTTCGGTAGCAGGGAATCAGCCCCAGCATTTT. Translated: CASSSVAGNQPQHF. Complete variable domain (other parts from reference TRBV5-1 and TRBJ1-5): KAGVTQTPRYLIKTRGQQVTLSCSPISGHRSVSWYQQTPGQGLQFLFEYFSETQRNKGNFPGRFSGRQFSNSRSEMNVSTLELGDSALYLCASSSVAGNQPQHFGDGTRLSIL.

The V call is TRBV27, the J call TRBJ1-2; 7 bases fit TRBD1. The ends lost 9 bases at V and 4 bases at J; junction bases unmatched: 5. There are 12 residues in the CDR3. Germline V gene data show CDR1 as MNHEY and CDR2 as SMNVEV (reference sequence). The CDR3 sequence: CARRQGGYGYTF. In nucleotides, the CDR3 is TGTGCCAGGCGACAGGGAGGCTATGGCTACACCTTC.

This clone was recorded once. The chain has TRBV19 and TRBJ1-1, with TRBD1 as a possible D gene (5 bases). The germline V and J ends were trimmed by 9 bases and 6 bases, with 17 bases remaining between them. The CDR3 sequence is 13 residues long. The germline V gene encodes CDR1 LNHDA and CDR2 SQIVND (reference sequence). CDR3 sequence (DNA): TGTGCCAGAAGCCGGGGGGGACTGGCTGAAGCTTTCTTT. Protein sequence: CARSRGGLAEAFF. The complete variable domain, with remaining parts taken from reference TRBV19 and TRBJ1-1, reads DGGITQSPKYLFRKEGQNVTLSCEQNLNHDAMYWYRQDPGQGLRLIYYSQIVNDFQKGDIAEGYSVSREKKESFPLTVTSAQKNPTAFYLCARSRGGLAEAFFGQGTRLTVV.

The rearrangement joins TRBV6-2 or TRBV6-3 to TRBJ1-5; 9 bases are shared with TRBD1. The CDR3 sequence is 14 residues long. After removal of 2 bases from V and 4 bases from J, the junction contained 0 bases not matched to a gene. CDR1 and CDR2 (germline): MNHEY, SVGEGT. The CDR3 bases are TGTGCCAGCAGTTACGGGACAGGGAATCAGCCCCAGCATTTT. This codes for CASSYGTGNQPQHF.